This TCR beta chain was obtained from a study of blood T cell repertoires in COVID-19. Turning to the study itself: Spain, Italy and the United States supplied samples that represented acute and convalescent COVID-19. T cells, B-cell-depleted T cells, or PBMCs provided the cDNA or gDNA that served as material.

Authors' methods: Reference gene primer amplification in the assay estimated nucleated cell counts. The protocol was immunoSEQ multiplex PCR, while the TCRdb copy is restricted to in-frame clones and leaves out a portion. The DNA was the basis for D and trimming; V, J and clone size are from that table. The sample records hundreds of thousands of clones, around nine tenths being singletons. This TCR derives from a man aged 60 to 75 with acute or convalescent COVID-19. The material sequenced was peripheral blood.

DNA of the CDR3: TGTGCCTGGAGTGTACAAGGGGGCAATTCACCCCTCCACTTT. Its protein product is CAWSVQGGNSPLHF. This rearrangement joins TRBV30 to TRBJ1-6, with TRBD1 matching over 7 bases. With V trimmed by 0 bases and J by 7 bases, 3 bases remained unmatched. From germline, CDR1 is GTSNPN and CDR2 SVGIG (reference sequence). This CDR3 region has 14 residues.